Described below is a single T cell receptor beta chain sequence and its context. Its cognate antigen is unknown. The sample originates from a study of blood T cells in healthy people across ages. For the second PCR, which ran for roughly 6 to 12 cycles, a sample-barcoded 5' primer and a J-beta primer mix were used. From the 5' RACE reads, TCRdb called clonotypes with MiXCR, one entry per CDR3 protein. The table includes about 680,000 distinct CDR3 sequences, around 48% detected once. Germline CDR1 reads SGHRS; CDR2 reads YFSETQ. The length of the CDR3 is 14 residues. Between the trimmed V and J ends, which lost 4 bases and 7 bases, there was a span of 15 bases. Overall study results and limits: Estimated diversity across one million T cells was deemed an underestimate.

All donors came from Russia, were Caucasian and healthy, and spanned ages roughly 6 to 95. Each donor's blood draw was approximately 10 milliliters of peripheral blood. Sequencing input: blood. The rearrangement joins TRBV5-1 to TRBJ2-1; possible D gene TRBD1, 6 bases. The receptor's source is a woman aged 55-69 years in good health. For the CDR3, the DNA is TGCGCCAGCAGCGCCCCGGGACACCATAATGAGCAGTTCTTC. Encoded protein: CASSAPGHHNEQFF. Variable domain in full (rest from reference TRBV5-1 and TRBJ2-1): KAGVTQTPRYLIKTRGQQVTLSCSPISGHRSVSWYQQTPGQGLQFLFEYFSETQRNKGNFPGRFSGRQFSNSRSEMNVSTLELGDSALYLCASSAPGHHNEQFFGPGTRLTVL.